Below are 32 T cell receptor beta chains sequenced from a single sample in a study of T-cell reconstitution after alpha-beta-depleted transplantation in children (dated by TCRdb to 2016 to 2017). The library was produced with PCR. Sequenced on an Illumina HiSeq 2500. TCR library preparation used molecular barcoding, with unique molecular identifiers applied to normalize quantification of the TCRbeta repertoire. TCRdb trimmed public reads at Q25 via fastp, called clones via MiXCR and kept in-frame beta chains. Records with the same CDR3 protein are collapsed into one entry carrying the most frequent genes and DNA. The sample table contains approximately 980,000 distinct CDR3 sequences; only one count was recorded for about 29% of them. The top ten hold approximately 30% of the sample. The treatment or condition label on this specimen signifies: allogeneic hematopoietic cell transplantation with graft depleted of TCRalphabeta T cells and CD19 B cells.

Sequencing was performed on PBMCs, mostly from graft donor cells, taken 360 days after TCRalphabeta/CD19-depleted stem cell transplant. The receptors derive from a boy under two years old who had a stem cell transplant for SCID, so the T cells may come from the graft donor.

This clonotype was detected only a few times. CDR3 DNA: TGCAGTGCTAGATTCGGAAGCTCTGGAAACACCATATATTTT. This translates into CSARFGSSGNTIYF. The V gene is TRBV20-1, the J gene TRBJ1-3; D is ambiguous. The CDR3 extends over 14 amino acids. Germline V gene lookup returns CDR1 DFQATT and CDR2 SNEGSKA (reference sequence). V was cut by 2 bases and J by 0 bases, with 8 bases left in between.

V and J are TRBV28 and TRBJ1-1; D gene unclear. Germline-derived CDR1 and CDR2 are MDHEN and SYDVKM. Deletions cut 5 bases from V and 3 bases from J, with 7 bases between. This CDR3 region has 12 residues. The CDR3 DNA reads TGTGCCAGCAGTCTCCCTTACACTGAAGCTTTCTTT. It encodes CASSLPYTEAFF.

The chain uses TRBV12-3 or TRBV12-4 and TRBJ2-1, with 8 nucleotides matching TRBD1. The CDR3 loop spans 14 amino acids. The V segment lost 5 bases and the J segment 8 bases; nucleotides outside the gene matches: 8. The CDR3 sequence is CASSDRGVTDEQFF. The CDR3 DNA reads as TGTGCCAGCAGTGACAGGGGAGTGACCGATGAGCAGTTCTTC.

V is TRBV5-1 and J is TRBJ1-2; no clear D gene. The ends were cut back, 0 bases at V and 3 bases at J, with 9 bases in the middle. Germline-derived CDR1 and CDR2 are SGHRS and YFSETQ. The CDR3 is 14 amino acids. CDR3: CASSLGAVDYGYTF. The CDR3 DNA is TGCGCCAGCAGCTTGGGGGCAGTGGACTATGGCTACACCTTC.

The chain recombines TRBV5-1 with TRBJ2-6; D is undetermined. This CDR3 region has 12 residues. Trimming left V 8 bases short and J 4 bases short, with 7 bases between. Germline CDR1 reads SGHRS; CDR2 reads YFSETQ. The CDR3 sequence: CASTGGANVLTF. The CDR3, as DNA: TGCGCCAGTACTGGAGGGGCCAACGTCCTGACTTTC.

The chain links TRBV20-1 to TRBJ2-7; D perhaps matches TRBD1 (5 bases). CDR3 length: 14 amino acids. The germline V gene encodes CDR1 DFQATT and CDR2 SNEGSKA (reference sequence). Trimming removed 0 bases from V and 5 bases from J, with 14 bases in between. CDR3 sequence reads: CSAREMWGRNEQYF. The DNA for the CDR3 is TGCAGTGCTAGAGAGATGTGGGGCCGGAACGAGCAGTACTTC.

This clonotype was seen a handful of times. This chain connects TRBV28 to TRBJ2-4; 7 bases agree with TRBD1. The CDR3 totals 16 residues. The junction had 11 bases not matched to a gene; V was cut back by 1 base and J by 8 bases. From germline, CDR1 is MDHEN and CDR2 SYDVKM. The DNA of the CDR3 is TGTGCCAGCAGTTTATTTCCTTTTCGACAGGGTCACATTCAGTACTTC. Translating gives CASSLFPFRQGHIQYF.

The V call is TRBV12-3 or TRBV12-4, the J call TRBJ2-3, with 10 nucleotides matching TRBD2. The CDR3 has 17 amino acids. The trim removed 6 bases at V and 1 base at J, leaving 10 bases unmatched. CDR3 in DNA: TGTGCCAGCAGACCCATGGGTCTAGCGGGGGGCACAGATACGCAGTATTTT. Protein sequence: CASRPMGLAGGTDTQYF.

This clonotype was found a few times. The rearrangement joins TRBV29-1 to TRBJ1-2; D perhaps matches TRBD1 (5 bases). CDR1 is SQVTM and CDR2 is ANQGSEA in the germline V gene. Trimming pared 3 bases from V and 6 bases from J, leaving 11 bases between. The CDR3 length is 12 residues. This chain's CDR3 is CSVDQGLDGYTF. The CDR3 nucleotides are TGCAGCGTTGACCAGGGACTGGATGGCTACACCTTC. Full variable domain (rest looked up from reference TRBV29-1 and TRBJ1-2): SAVISQKPSRDICQRGTSLTIQCQVDSQVTMMFWYRQQPGQSLTLIATANQGSEATYESGFVIDKFPISRPNLTFSTLTVSNMSPEDSSIYLCSVDQGLDGYTFGSGTRLTVV.

CDR3 region: CASSTQQSGKYTGELFF. The CDR3 DNA reads TGTGCCAGCAGTACCCAACAAAGCGGGAAGTACACCGGGGAGCTGTTTTTT. The V and J genes are TRBV28 and TRBJ2-2; 7 nucleotides match TRBD2. The CDR3 spans 17 residues. The germline gives CDR1 MDHEN, CDR2 SYDVKM. V dropped 5 bases and J dropped 3; count of bases not matched to a gene: 12.

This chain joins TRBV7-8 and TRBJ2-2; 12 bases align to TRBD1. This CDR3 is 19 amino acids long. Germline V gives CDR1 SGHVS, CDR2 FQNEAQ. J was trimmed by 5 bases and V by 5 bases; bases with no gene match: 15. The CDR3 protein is CASSHPAPGTGGATGELFF. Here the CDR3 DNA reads TGTGCCAGCAGCCACCCTGCGCCCGGGACAGGGGGCGCGACCGGGGAGCTGTTTTTT.

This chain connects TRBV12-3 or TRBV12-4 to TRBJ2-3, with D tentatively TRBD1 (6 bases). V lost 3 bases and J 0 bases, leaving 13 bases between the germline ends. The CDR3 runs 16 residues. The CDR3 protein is CASSLGQGTSTDTQYF. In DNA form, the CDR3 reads TGTGCCAGCAGTTTGGGGCAGGGGACCAGCACAGATACGCAGTATTTT.

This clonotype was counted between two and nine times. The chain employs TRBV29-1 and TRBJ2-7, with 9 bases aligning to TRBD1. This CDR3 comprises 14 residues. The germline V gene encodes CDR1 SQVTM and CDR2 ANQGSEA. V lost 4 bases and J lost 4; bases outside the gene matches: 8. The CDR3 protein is CSVAPPTGGYEQYF. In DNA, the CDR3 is TGCAGCGTTGCCCCGCCGACAGGGGGATACGAGCAGTACTTC.

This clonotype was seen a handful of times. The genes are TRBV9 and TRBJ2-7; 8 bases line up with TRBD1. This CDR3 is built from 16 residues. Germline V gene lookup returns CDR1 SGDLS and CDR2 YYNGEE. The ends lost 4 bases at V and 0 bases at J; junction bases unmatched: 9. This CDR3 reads CASSTGQGPPSYEQYF. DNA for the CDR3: TGTGCCAGCAGCACCGGACAGGGTCCCCCCTCCTACGAGCAGTACTTC.

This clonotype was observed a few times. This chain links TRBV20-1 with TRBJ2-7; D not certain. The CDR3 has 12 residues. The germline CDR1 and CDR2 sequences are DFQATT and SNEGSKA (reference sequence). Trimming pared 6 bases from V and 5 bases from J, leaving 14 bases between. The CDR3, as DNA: TGCAGTGCCCCGCCTCGGGTAGACGAGCAGTACTTC. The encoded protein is CSAPPRVDEQYF.

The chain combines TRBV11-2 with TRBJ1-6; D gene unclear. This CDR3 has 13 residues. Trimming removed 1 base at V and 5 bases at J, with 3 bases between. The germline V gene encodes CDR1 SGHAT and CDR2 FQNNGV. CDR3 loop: CASSLVDNSPLHF. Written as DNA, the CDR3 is TGTGCCAGCAGCTTAGTGGATAATTCACCCCTCCACTTT.

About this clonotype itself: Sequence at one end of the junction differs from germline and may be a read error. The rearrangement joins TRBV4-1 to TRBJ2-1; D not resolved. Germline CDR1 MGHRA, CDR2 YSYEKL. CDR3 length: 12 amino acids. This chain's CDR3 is CASSQVRDEQFF. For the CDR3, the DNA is TGTGCCAGCAGCCAAGTACGTGATGAGCAGTTCTTC.

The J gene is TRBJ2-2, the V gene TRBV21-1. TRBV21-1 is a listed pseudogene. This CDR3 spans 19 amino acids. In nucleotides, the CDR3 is TGTGCCAGCAGCATAGCTGGAGACAACATTCTAATGGACACCGGGGAGCTGTTTTTT. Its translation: CASSIAGDNILMDTGELFF.

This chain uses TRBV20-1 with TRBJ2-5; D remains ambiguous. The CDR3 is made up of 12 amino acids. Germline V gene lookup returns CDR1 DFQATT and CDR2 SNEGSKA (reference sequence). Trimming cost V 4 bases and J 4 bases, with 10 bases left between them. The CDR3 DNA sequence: TGCAGTGCTATGATGGATGGAGAGACCCAGTACTTC. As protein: CSAMMDGETQYF.

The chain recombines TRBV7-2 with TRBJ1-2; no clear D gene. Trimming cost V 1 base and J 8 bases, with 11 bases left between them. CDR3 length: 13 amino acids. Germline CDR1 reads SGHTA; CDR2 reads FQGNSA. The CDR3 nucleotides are TGTGCCAGCAGCTTAGGGGTTAATGACGGCTACACCTTC. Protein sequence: CASSLGVNDGYTF.

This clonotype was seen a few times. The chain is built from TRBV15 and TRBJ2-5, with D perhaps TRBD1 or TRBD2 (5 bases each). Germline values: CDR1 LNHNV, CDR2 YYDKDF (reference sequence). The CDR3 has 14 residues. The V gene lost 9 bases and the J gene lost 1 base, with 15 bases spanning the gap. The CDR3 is CATRNPGTQETQYF. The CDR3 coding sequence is TGTGCCACGAGGAACCCGGGGACCCAAGAGACCCAGTACTTC.

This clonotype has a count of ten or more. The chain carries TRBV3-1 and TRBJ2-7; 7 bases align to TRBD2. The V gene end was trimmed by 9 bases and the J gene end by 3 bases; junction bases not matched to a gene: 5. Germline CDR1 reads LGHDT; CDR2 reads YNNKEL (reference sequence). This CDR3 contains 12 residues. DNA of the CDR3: TGTGCCAGTGTTGGGACTAACTACGAGCAGTACTTC. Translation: CASVGTNYEQYF.

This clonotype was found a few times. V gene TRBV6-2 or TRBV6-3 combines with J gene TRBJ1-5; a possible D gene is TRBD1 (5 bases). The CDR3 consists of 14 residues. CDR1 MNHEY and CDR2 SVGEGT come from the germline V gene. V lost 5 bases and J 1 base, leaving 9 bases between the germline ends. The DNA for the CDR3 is TGTGCCAGCAGTACTTGGGACAGCAATCAGCCCCAGCATTTT. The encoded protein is CASSTWDSNQPQHF.

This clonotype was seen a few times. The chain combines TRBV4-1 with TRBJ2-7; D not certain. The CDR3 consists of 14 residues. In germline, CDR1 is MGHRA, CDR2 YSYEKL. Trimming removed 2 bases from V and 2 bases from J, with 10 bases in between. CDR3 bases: TGCGCCAGCAGCCAACTCCATCCAGCCTACGAGCAGTACTTC. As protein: CASSQLHPAYEQYF.

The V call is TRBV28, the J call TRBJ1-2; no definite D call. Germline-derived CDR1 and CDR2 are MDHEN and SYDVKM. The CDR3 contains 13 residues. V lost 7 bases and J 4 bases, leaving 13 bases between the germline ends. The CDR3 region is CASTAGRFYGYTF. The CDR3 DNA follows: TGTGCCAGCACCGCCGGACGGTTCTATGGCTACACCTTC.

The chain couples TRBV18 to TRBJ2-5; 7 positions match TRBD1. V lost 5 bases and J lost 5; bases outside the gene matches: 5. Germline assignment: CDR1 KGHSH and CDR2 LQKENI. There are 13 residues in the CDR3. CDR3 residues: CASSKGQKETQYF. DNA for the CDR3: TGTGCCAGCTCAAAGGGACAGAAGGAGACCCAGTACTTC.

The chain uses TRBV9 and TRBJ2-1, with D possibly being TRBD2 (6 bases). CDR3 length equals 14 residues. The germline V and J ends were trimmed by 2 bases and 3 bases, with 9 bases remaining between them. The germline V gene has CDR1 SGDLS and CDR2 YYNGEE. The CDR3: CASSVGLRYNEQFF. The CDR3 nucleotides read TGTGCCAGCAGCGTGGGACTGCGCTACAATGAGCAGTTCTTC.

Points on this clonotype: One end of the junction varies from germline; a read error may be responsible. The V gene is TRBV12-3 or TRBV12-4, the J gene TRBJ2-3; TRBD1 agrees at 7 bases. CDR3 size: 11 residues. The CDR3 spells CASSLRGQTFF. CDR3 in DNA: TGTGCCAGCAGTTTAAGGGGACAGACCTTTTTT.

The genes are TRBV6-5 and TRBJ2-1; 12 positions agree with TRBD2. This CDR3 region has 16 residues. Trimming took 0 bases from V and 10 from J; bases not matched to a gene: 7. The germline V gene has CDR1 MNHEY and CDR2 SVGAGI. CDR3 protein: CASSYSTSGGAGEQFF. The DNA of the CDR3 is TGTGCCAGCAGTTACTCGACTAGCGGGGGAGCGGGGGAGCAGTTCTTC.

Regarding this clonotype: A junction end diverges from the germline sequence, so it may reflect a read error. CDR3 protein: CASGLALLEQFF. The CDR3 DNA sequence: TGTGCCAGCGGCTTAGCACTGCTCGAGCAGTTCTTC. The V call is TRBV7-2, the J call TRBJ2-1; D unresolved. The CDR3 spans 12 residues. Germline V CDR1 and CDR2: SGHTA, FQGNSA.

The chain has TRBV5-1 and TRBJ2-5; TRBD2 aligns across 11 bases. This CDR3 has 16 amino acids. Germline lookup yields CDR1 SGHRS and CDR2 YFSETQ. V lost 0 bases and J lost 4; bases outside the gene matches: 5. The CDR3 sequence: CASSLASGGFGETQYF. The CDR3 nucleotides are TGCGCCAGCAGCTTGGCTAGCGGGGGGTTTGGAGAGACCCAGTACTTC.

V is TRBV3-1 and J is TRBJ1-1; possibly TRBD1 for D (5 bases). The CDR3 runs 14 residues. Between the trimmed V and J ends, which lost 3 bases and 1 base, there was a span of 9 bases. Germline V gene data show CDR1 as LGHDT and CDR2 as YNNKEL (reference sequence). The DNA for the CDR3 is TGTGCCAGCAGCCATGGGACGCAGAACACTGAAGCTTTCTTT. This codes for CASSHGTQNTEAFF.